A single sample is the source of the 32 T cell receptor beta chains below, sequenced in a study of Graves' ophthalmopathy and Graves' hyperthyroidism. From RNA, the CDR3 regions of TCR beta chains were amplified and sequenced. First-round RT-PCR with HTBI primers preceded a second-round multiplex PCR. Using its own MiXCR run on the multiplex PCR reads, TCRdb lists one record per CDR3 protein. The sample contains around 670,000 distinct CDR3 sequences, roughly two fifths of which appear only once. What was sequenced was peripheral blood. The receptor source for this set is an adult man with Graves' ophthalmopathy.

The sample holds many counts of this clonotype. The genes are TRBV7-2 and TRBJ2-6; TRBD1 matches at 8 bases. J was trimmed by 3 bases and V by 0 bases; bases with no gene match: 7. Per the germline V gene, CDR1 is SGHTA and CDR2 is FQGNSA. This CDR3 is 18 amino acids long. In nucleotides, the CDR3 is TGTGCCAGCAGCTTAGCCGCCCAGGGGGCGTATGGGGCCAACGTCCTGACTTTC. Amino acids: CASSLAAQGAYGANVLTF.

The rearrangement links TRBV14 to TRBJ1-2; D may be TRBD1 (5 bases). The CDR3 runs to 16 residues. In germline, CDR1 is SGHDN, CDR2 FVKESK. The V and J ends lost 0 bases and 4 bases respectively, with 15 bases between them. In nucleotides, the CDR3 is TGTGCCAGCAGCCAAGATGCGGCAGGGAAAGGCTATGGCTACACCTTC. Translation gives CASSQDAAGKGYGYTF.

This clonotype showed up just a few times. This chain joins TRBV2 and TRBJ2-5; TRBD2 matches at 9 bases. The end of the DNA is better explained by TRBJ2-7, so the J call may be wrong. CDR3 length: 15 amino acids. Germline-derived CDR1 and CDR2 are SNHLY and FYNNEI. The CDR3 coding sequence is TGTGCCAGCAGTCTGATAGCGGGAGCCACCTACGAGCAGTACTTC. Translation: CASSLIAGATYEQYF.

Note on this clonotype: It may be a read error: a sequence one base away is much more abundant. The conserved phenylalanine or tryptophan is not found at the CDR3 terminus, so this likely reflects a read error. V usage is TRBV29-1 and J usage is TRBJ2-7, with 7 bases identical to TRBD1. Germline loops: CDR1 SQVTM, CDR2 ANQGSEA. The CDR3 contains 13 residues. The V segment lost 7 bases and the J segment 3 bases; nucleotides outside the gene matches: 9. The CDR3 sequence is CSARQGLVYEQYL. CDR3 in DNA: TGCAGCGCCCGACAGGGTTTAGTCTACGAGCAGTACCTC.

This clonotype appeared many times. V usage is TRBV10-3 and J usage is TRBJ2-7; 8 bases match TRBD1. CDR1 and CDR2 from the germline V gene are ENHRY and SYGVKD. The CDR3 extends over 13 amino acids. V was pared by 2 bases and J by 5 bases, with 2 bases of the junction left unmatched. The CDR3 DNA reads TGTGCCATCAGTGAGGACAGGGGCGACGAGCAGTACTTC. Translation gives CAISEDRGDEQYF.

The CDR3 here is CASSLRMVGGQTGELFF. CDR3 DNA: TGTGCCAGCAGCTTGAGGATGGTCGGGGGCCAAACCGGGGAGCTGTTTTTT. This sequence joins TRBV25-1 and TRBJ2-2; D could derive from TRBD1 or TRBD2 (6 bases each). Germline-derived CDR1 and CDR2 are MGHDK and SYGVNS. V was pared by 6 bases and J by 5 bases, with 22 bases between. There are 17 residues in the CDR3.

Turning to this clonotype: This clone may be a read error of a much larger clone one base away. This chain links TRBV7-9 with TRBJ2-7; 8 bases fit TRBD1. The germline V gene has CDR1 SEHNR and CDR2 FQNEAQ (reference sequence). The CDR3 has 13 residues. This CDR3 is CSAWTGTSYEQYF. The DNA for the CDR3 is TGTTCCGCATGGACAGGGACCTCCTACGAGCAGTACTTC.

The chain uses TRBV15 and TRBJ1-4, with a possible D match to TRBD1 (6 bases). Trimming pared 5 bases from V and 8 bases from J, leaving 21 bases between. Per the germline V gene, CDR1 is LNHNV and CDR2 is YYDKDF (reference sequence). This CDR3 is built from 16 residues. CDR3 protein: CATSGDFLGALEKLFF. The CDR3 DNA sequence: TGTGCCACCAGCGGCGACTTTTTGGGGGCTTTGGAAAAACTGTTTTTT.

A few counts support this clonotype. This chain links TRBV12-3 or TRBV12-4 with TRBJ1-2, with 9 bases fitting TRBD1. V gave up 5 bases and J gave up 8 bases; unmatched junction bases: 3. The CDR3 runs to 12 residues. The CDR3 here is CASSPTGGGYTF. The CDR3 nucleotides read TGTGCCAGCAGTCCGACAGGGGGGGGCTACACCTTC.

This clonotype was observed many times. The rearrangement uses TRBV24-1 and TRBJ1-5, with 10 bases lining up with TRBD1. From germline, CDR1 is KGHDR and CDR2 SFDVKD. J lost 6 bases, V lost 11 bases, and 12 bases had no gene match. The CDR3 runs to 15 residues. The CDR3 DNA sequence: TGTGCCAGCAGGCCGGGACAGGGGAATGCTCAGCCCCAGCATTTT. This sequence encodes CASRPGQGNAQPQHF.

This clonotype was counted a few times. The rearrangement uses TRBV7-8 and TRBJ2-7; possible D gene TRBD2, 6 bases. The length of the CDR3 is 13 residues. Trimming left V 8 bases short and J 2 bases short, with 13 bases between. Germline assignment: CDR1 SGHVS and CDR2 FQNEAQ. The CDR3: CASWGDPTYEQYF. In nucleotides, the CDR3 is TGTGCCAGCTGGGGGGACCCCACCTACGAGCAGTACTTC.

About this clonotype itself: At one of its ends the junction is not consistent with the germline gene, which may arise from a read error. The CDR3 sequence is CASSGSPQPVSYGYTF. The DNA for the CDR3 is TGTGCCAGCAGTGGATCTCCGCAGCCCGTGAGCTATGGCTACACCTTC. The chain combines TRBV10-3 with TRBJ1-2; D gene uncertain. The CDR3 has 16 residues. Germline CDR1 and CDR2: ENHRY and SYGVKD.

The CDR3 loop reads CASSFEVVETQYF. The DNA for the CDR3 is TGTGCCAGCAGCTTCGAGGTAGTGGAGACCCAGTACTTC. This chain connects TRBV7-9 to TRBJ2-5; no firm D call. This CDR3 region has 13 residues. V lost 3 bases and J 5 bases, leaving 10 bases between the germline ends. Per the germline V gene, CDR1 is SEHNR and CDR2 is FQNEAQ (reference sequence).

V usage is TRBV20-1 and J usage is TRBJ2-3; 7 nucleotides align to TRBD2. Germline V gives CDR1 DFQATT, CDR2 SNEGSKA (reference sequence). The CDR3 loop spans 15 amino acids. J lost 2 bases, V lost 6 bases, and 11 bases had no gene match. DNA of the CDR3: TGCAGTGCCGATAAACTAGCGTACGACACAGATACGCAGTATTTT. Its protein product is CSADKLAYDTDTQYF.

This clonotype appeared many times. J is TRBJ2-2 and V is TRBV11-2, with D perhaps matching TRBD2 (5 bases). Germline V gives CDR1 SGHAT, CDR2 FQNNGV. V was cut by 5 bases and J by 5 bases, with 9 bases left in between. This CDR3 comprises 13 residues. The CDR3 here is CASSQWETGELFF. In DNA form, the CDR3 reads TGTGCCAGCAGCCAGTGGGAGACCGGGGAGCTGTTTTTT.

This clonotype has only a few counts. V usage is TRBV19 and J usage is TRBJ1-5; no reliable D call. V lost 2 bases to trimming and J lost 0 bases, with 8 bases between them. This CDR3 is 15 amino acids long. Germline lookup yields CDR1 LNHDA and CDR2 SQIVND (reference sequence). In nucleotides, the CDR3 is TGTGCCAGTAGTATAAACCGGAATAGCAATCAGCCCCAGCATTTT. The encoded protein is CASSINRNSNQPQHF.

There are many counts of this clonotype. The chain has TRBV7-9 and TRBJ1-5; weak D call: TRBD1 (6 bases). Germline CDR1 and CDR2: SEHNR and FQNEAQ (reference sequence). Trimming removed 5 bases from V and 6 bases from J, with 14 bases in between. The CDR3 is made up of 14 amino acids. CDR3: CASSARGGGQPQHF. The CDR3 nucleotides are TGTGCCAGCAGCGCGAGGGGGGGCGGTCAGCCCCAGCATTTT.

This sequence joins TRBV9 and TRBJ1-2; 8 positions match TRBD1. V shed 5 bases, J shed 2 bases, and the junction held 14 bases outside the gene matches. Germline assignment: CDR1 SGDLS and CDR2 YYNGEE. CDR3 length: 17 residues. This CDR3 is CASSYSTSGGLNYGYTF. CDR3 DNA: TGTGCCAGCAGTTACTCGACGTCAGGGGGCCTCAACTATGGCTACACCTTC.

This clonotype was seen repeatedly, ten times or more. In nucleotides, the CDR3 is TGTGCCAGCAGCCGGGACAGGGTTCGTAGGTACTTC. Translating it yields CASSRDRVRRYF. This chain joins TRBV11-2 and TRBJ2-7; 9 bases agree with TRBD1. CDR1 and CDR2 (germline): SGHAT, FQNNGV. The CDR3 sequence is 12 residues long. Unmatched junction bases numbered 8, after V lost 5 bases and J lost 12 bases.

The chain combines TRBV10-3 with TRBJ2-7; TRBD2 agrees at 16 bases. The trim removed 6 bases at V and 5 bases at J, leaving 4 bases unmatched. Germline CDR1 ENHRY, CDR2 SYGVKD. The CDR3 totals 15 residues. The CDR3 DNA follows: TGTGCCATCAGAGGGACTAGCGGGGGGGCGGACGAGCAGTACTTC. The encoded protein is CAIRGTSGGADEQYF.

There are a few counts of this clonotype. The rearrangement links TRBV10-3 to TRBJ2-3; the D is unclear. CDR3 length: 11 residues. Germline V lookup: CDR1 ENHRY, CDR2 SYGVKD. The germline V and J ends were trimmed by 6 bases and 6 bases, with 7 bases remaining between them. The CDR3 is CAISLGDTQYF. CDR3 nucleotide sequence: TGTGCCATCAGCCTGGGGGATACGCAGTATTTT.

Comments on this clonotype: Lacking the conserved final phenylalanine or tryptophan, this CDR3 likely reflects a read error. V and J are TRBV19 and TRBJ2-7, with TRBD2 matching 10 bases. This CDR3 spans 14 amino acids. CDR1 and CDR2 from the germline V gene are LNHDA and SQIVND (reference sequence). The V gene end was trimmed by 9 bases and the J gene end by 7 bases; junction bases not matched to a gene: 12. The CDR3 region has the DNA TGTGCCAGCAGCCCCTGGGGACTAGCGTGGGAGCAGTACTTG. Its protein product is CASSPWGLAWEQYL.

The table lists this clonotype with a count of one. The chain couples TRBV5-4 to TRBJ2-2; D is ambiguous. V shed 2 bases and J shed 1 base, with 9 bases lying between them. Germline V CDR1 and CDR2: SGHNT, YYREEE (reference sequence). The CDR3 has 15 amino acids. DNA for the CDR3: TGTGCCAGCAGCTTCAGCAGGTTGAACACCGGGGAGCTGTTTTTT. It translates to CASSFSRLNTGELFF.

This clonotype was detected only a few times. Sequence at one end of the junction differs from germline and may be a read error. The CDR3 loop reads CASSAGLAGEEQYF. CDR3 sequence (DNA): TGTGCCAGCAGTGCGGGACTAGCGGGAGAAGAGCAGTACTTC. The genes are TRBV10-3 and TRBJ2-7; 14 bases fit TRBD2. Germline V CDR1 and CDR2: ENHRY, SYGVKD. The CDR3 consists of 14 residues.

CDR3 sequence: CAITPSSGAEGGQYF. The CDR3 DNA reads TGTGCCATCACCCCCTCGAGCGGCGCCGAAGGAGGGCAGTATTTT. The rearrangement joins TRBV10-3 to TRBJ2-3, with a possible D match to TRBD2 (5 bases). CDR3 length equals 15 residues. The V end lost 7 bases, the J end lost 11 bases, and 25 bases lay between the germline ends. The germline V gene has CDR1 ENHRY and CDR2 SYGVKD.

This clonotype has a handful of counts. The V and J genes are TRBV19 and TRBJ1-2; unclear D gene. Trimming shortened V by 3 bases and J by 2 bases, and 7 bases separated the two germline ends. In germline, CDR1 is LNHDA, CDR2 SQIVND (reference sequence). The CDR3 extends over 13 amino acids. The CDR3: CASSMTGNYGYTF. For the CDR3, the DNA is TGTGCCAGTAGTATGACCGGAAACTATGGCTACACCTTC.

The chain has TRBV2 and TRBJ1-2; no firm D call. Germline assignment: CDR1 SNHLY and CDR2 FYNNEI. The CDR3 loop spans 14 amino acids. V was trimmed by 8 bases and J by 3 bases, leaving 16 bases between them. The CDR3 is CASSPHPGDYGYTF. CDR3 in DNA: TGTGCCAGCTCACCACATCCCGGGGACTATGGCTACACCTTC.

This clonotype showed up many times. The chain has TRBV29-1 and TRBJ1-1; tentatively, D is TRBD1 (5 bases). Germline lookup yields CDR1 SQVTM and CDR2 ANQGSEA. This CDR3 spans 12 amino acids. Trimming removed 2 bases from V and 2 bases from J, with 6 bases in between. Here the CDR3 DNA reads TGCAGCGTTGAATGGGGCAACACTGAAGCTTTCTTT. It yields the protein CSVEWGNTEAFF.

The rearrangement links TRBV9 to TRBJ2-7, with D perhaps being TRBD1 or TRBD2 (5 bases each). In germline, CDR1 is SGDLS, CDR2 YYNGEE. The V gene lost 0 bases and the J gene lost 9 bases, with 13 bases spanning the gap. The CDR3 extends over 13 amino acids. As DNA, the CDR3 is TGTGCCAGCAGCGTAGTAATGGACGGGACGCAGTACTTC. It codes for CASSVVMDGTQYF.

The chain has TRBV20-1 and TRBJ1-2, with D perhaps TRBD1 (5 bases). CDR1 DFQATT and CDR2 SNEGSKA come from the germline V gene (reference sequence). The CDR3 runs to 17 residues. Trimming took off 1 base at V and 2 bases at J, with 20 bases between the two ends. The CDR3: CSARAPYTGKQNYGYTF. The CDR3 DNA is TGCAGTGCTAGAGCACCTTACACAGGAAAACAAAACTATGGCTACACCTTC.

This rearrangement joins TRBV20-1 to TRBJ1-2; 7 bases fit TRBD1. The germline V gene encodes CDR1 DFQATT and CDR2 SNEGSKA (reference sequence). V was clipped by 0 bases and J by 12 bases; unmatched bases: 16. This CDR3 spans 15 amino acids. CDR3 sequence reads: CSARDHKTGFGGNTF. In DNA form, the CDR3 reads TGCAGTGCTAGAGACCACAAGACAGGGTTCGGTGGAAACACCTTC.

This clonotype was detected only once. A much bigger clone sits one base away, suggesting this may be a read error. The rearrangement uses TRBV2 and TRBJ1-1; a possible D gene is TRBD1 (6 bases). Germline loops: CDR1 SNHLY, CDR2 FYNNEI. The CDR3 is made up of 13 amino acids. CDR3 in amino acids: CAGSKGGVTEAFF. CDR3 nucleotide sequence: TGTGCCGGCAGCAAAGGGGGAGTCACTGAAGCTTTCTTT. The full variable domain, with the rest looked up from reference TRBV2 and TRBJ1-1, is EPEVTQTPSHQVTQMGQEVILRCVPISNHLYFYWYRQILGQKVEFLVSFYNNEISEKSEIFDDQFSVERPDGSNFTLKIRSTKLEDSAMYFCAGSKGGVTEAFFGQGTRLTVV.